The clone carrying this TCR beta chain was picked up many times. The CDR3 has 12 amino acids. Trimming cost V 3 bases and J 2 bases, with 5 bases left between them. This specimen belongs to a study of T-cell memory formation after mild COVID-19. TCRdb re-called the 5' RACE reads with MiXCR, one entry per CDR3 protein. The table lists over 120,000 distinct CDR3 sequences, approximately 6% of them singletons. Sequencing was carried out using PBMCs or a T cell subset sorted from them (not recorded which). This chain connects TRBV12-3 or TRBV12-4 to TRBJ2-7; D is undetermined. The source of this sequence is an adult woman who had mild COVID-19 (a few samples of this study predate the infection). Cell type and time point are not known. In nucleotides, the CDR3 is TGTGCCAGCAGTTTCGGGCCCTACGAGCAGTACTTC. Amino acids: CASSFGPYEQYF.